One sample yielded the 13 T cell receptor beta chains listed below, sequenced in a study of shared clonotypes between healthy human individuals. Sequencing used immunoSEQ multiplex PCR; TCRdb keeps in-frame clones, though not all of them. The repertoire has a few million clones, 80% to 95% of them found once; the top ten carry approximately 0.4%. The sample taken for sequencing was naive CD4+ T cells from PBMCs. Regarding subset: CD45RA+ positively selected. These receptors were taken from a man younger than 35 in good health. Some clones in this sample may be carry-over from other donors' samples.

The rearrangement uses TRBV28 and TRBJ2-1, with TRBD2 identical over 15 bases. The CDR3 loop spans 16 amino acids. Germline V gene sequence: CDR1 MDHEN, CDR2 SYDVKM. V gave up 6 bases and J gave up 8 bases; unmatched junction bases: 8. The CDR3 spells CASRPQWTSGRDEQFF. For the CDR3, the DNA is TGTGCCAGCAGGCCCCAGTGGACTAGCGGGAGGGATGAGCAGTTCTTC.

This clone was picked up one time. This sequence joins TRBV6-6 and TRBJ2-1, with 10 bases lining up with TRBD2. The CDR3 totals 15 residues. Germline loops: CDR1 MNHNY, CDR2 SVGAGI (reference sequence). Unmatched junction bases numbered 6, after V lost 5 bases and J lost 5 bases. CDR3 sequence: CASSKPGLAHNEQFF. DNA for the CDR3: TGTGCCAGCAGTAAACCGGGACTAGCGCACAATGAGCAGTTCTTC.

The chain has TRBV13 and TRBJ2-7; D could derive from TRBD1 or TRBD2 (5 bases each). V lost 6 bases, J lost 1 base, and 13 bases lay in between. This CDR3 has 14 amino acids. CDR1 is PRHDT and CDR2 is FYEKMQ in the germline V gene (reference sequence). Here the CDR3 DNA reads TGTGCCAGCAGTCCCGGGACCAATTCCTACGAGCAGTACTTC. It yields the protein CASSPGTNSYEQYF.

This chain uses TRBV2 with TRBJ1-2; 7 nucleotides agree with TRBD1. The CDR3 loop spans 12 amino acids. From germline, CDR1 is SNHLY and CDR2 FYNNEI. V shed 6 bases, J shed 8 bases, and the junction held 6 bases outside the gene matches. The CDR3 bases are TGTGCCAGCAGAACCACAGGGGTCGGCTACACCTTC. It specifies CASRTTGVGYTF.

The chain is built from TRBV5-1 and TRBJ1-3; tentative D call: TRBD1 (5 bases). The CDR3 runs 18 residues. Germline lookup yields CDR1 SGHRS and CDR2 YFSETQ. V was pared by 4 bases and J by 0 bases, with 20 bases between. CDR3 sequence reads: CASSRSGRDWGSGNTIYF. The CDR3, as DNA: TGCGCCAGCAGCCGCAGTGGTCGGGACTGGGGCTCTGGAAACACCATATATTTT.

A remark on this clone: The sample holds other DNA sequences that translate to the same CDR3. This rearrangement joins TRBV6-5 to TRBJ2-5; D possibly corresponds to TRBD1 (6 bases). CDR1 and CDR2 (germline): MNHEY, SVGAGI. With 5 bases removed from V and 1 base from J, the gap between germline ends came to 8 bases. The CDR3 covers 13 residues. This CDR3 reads CASSRTVQETQYF. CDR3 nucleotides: TGTGCCAGCAGTAGGACAGTCCAAGAGACCCAGTACTTC.

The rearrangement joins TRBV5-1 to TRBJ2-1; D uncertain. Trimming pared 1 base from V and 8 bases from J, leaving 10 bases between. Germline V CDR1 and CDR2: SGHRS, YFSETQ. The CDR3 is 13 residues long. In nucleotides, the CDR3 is TGCGCCAGCAGCTTGTTAACTCTCGATGAGCAGTTCTTC. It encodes CASSLLTLDEQFF.

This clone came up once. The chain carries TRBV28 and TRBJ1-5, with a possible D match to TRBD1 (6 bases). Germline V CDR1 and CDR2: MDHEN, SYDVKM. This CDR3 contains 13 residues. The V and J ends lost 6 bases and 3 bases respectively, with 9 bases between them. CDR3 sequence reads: CASRRQANQPQHF. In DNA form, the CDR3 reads TGTGCCAGCAGACGACAGGCCAATCAGCCCCAGCATTTT. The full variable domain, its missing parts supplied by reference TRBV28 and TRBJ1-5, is DVKVTQSSRYLVKRTGEKVFLECVQDMDHENMFWYRQDPGLGLRLIYFSYDVKMKEKGDIPEGYSVSREKKERFSLILESASTNQTSMYLCASRRQANQPQHFGDGTRLSIL.

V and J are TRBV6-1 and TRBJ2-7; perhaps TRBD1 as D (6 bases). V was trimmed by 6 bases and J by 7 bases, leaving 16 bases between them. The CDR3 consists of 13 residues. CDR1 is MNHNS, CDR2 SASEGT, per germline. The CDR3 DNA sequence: TGTGCCAGCAGACCCAGGGGCATGGTAGAGCAGTACTTC. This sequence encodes CASRPRGMVEQYF.

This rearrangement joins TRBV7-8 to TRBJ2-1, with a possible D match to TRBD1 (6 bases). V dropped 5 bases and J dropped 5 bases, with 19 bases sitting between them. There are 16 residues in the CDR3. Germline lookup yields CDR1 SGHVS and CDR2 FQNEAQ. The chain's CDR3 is CASSTGQPNGDNEQFF. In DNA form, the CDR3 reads TGTGCCAGCAGCACAGGACAGCCGAACGGAGACAATGAGCAGTTCTTC.

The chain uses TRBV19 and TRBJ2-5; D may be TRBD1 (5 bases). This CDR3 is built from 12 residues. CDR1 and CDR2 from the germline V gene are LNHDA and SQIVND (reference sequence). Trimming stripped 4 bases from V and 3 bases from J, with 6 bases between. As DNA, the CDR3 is TGTGCCAGTAGTACAGGGAAAGAGACCCAGTACTTC. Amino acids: CASSTGKETQYF.

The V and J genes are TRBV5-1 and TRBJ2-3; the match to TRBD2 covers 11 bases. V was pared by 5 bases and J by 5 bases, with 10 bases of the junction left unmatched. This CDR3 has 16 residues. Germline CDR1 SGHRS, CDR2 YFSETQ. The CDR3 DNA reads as TGCGCCAGCAGGTTTGTAGCGGGAGGGCCTGGAGATACGCAGTATTTT. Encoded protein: CASRFVAGGPGDTQYF.

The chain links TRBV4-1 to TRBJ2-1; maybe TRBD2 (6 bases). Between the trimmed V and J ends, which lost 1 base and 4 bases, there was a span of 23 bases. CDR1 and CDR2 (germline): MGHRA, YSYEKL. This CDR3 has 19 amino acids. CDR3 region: CASSQGLGGSSSGYNEQFF. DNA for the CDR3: TGCGCCAGCAGCCAAGGTCTGGGGGGATCCTCCTCGGGATACAATGAGCAGTTCTTC.